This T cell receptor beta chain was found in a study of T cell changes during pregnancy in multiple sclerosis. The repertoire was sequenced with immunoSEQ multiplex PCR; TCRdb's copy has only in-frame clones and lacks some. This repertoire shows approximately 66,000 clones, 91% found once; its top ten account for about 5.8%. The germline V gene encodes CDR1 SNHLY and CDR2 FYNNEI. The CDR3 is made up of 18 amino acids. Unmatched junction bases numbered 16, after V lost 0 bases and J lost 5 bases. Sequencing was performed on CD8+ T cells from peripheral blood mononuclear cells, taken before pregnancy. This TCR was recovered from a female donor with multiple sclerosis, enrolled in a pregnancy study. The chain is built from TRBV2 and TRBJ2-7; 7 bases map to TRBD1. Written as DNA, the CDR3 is TGTGCCAGCAGTGAAGCGTTACTGGGACAGATGGGCGTACACGAGCAGTACTTC. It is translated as CASSEALLGQMGVHEQYF.